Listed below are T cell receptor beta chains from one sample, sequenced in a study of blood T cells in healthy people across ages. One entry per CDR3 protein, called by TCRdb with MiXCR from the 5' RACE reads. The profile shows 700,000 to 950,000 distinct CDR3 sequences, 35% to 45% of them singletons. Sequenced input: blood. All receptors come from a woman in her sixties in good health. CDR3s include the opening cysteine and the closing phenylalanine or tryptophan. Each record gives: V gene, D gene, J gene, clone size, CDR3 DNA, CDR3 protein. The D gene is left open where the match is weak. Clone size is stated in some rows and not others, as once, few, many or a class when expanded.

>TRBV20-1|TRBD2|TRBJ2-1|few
TGCAGTGCCCCTACTAGCGGGACGTACAATGAGCAGTTCTTC
CSAPTSGTYNEQFF
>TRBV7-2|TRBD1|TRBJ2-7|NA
TGTGCCAGCAGCAGGACAGGGAAGGACGAGCAGTACTTC
CASSRTGKDEQYF
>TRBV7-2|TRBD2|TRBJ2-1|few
TGTGCCAGCAGCTTAGCTGGACTAGCTTACAATGAGCAGTTCTTC
CASSLAGLAYNEQFF
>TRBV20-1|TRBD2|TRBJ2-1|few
TGCAGTGGACTAGCGGACGTCAATGAGCAGTTCTTC
CSGLADVNEQFF
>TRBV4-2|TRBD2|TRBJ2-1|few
TGTGCCAGCAGCCAAGAGCCCCCCACCCCCCGACTAGCTCCCGGCTCCTACAATGAGCAGTTCTTC
CASSQEPPTPRLAPGSYNEQFF
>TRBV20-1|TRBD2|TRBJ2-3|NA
TGCAGTGCTTACCCGGGACTAGCGAGGGCAGATACGCAGTATTTT
CSAYPGLARADTQYF
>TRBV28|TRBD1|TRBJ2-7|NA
TGTGCCAGCAGACGAACCGGGACAGGGGGCTACGAGCAGTACTTC
CASRRTGTGGYEQYF
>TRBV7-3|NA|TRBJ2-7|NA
TGTGCCAGCAGCTTATTAGTTGGACTAAACAATGAGCAGTACTTC
CASSLLVGLNNEQYF
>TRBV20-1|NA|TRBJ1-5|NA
TGCAGTGCCATCCCCTCAGGGAGGGGCAATCAGCCCCAGCATTTT
CSAIPSGRGNQPQHF
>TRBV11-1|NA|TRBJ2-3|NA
TGTGTCAGCAGATATAGCGGCACAGATACGCAGTATTTT
CVSRYSGTDTQYF
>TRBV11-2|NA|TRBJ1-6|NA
TGTGCCAGCAGCTCGATACAGGACTCACCCCTCCACTTT
CASSSIQDSPLHF
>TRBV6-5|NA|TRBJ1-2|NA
TGTGCCAGCAGTTACTCGAGGCGGGGGGGGGTCTATGGCTACACCTTC
CASSYSRRGGVYGYTF
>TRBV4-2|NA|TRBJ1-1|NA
TGTGCCAGCAGCCGACACTCAAACAGGGAAGCTTTCTTT
CASSRHSNREAFF
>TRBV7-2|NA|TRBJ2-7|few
TGTGCCAGCAGCTTACCGGACGGTCGCTACGAGCAGTACTTC
CASSLPDGRYEQYF
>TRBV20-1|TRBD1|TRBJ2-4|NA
TGCAGTGCTAGTACGGGACAGGGGAACATTCAGTACTTC
CSASTGQGNIQYF
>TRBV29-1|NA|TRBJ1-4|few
TGCAGCGTTTCCCGGGCTATAGGAGAAAAACTGTTTTTT
CSVSRAIGEKLFF
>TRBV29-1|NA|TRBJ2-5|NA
TGCAGCGTTGGGATCGGGGGACACAAGACCCAAGAGACCCAGTACTTC
CSVGIGGHKTQETQYF
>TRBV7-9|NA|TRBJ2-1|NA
TGTGCCAGCAGCTGGGCCAACAATGAGCAGTTCTTC
CASSWANNEQFF
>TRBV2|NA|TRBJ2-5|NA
TGTGCCAGCAGGTTCCCGACAGCCACTGCTCAAGAGACCCAGTACTTC
CASRFPTATAQETQYF
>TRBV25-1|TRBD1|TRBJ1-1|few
TGTGCCAGCAGTCAGACAGGGATGAACACTGAAGCTTTCTTT
CASSQTGMNTEAFF